This T cell receptor beta chain was sequenced for a study of cytomegalovirus exposure and HLA in healthy donors. Study-level findings and limits: Several of the most significant clusters appeared linked to common viral pathogens, based on a later analysis. Sequencing depth across donors, presence/absence analyses assumed, was roughly uniform.

Losses at the gene ends were 9 bases for V and 2 bases for J; bases not matched to a gene: 14. The CDR3 extends over 18 amino acids. Germline V gene data show CDR1 as LNHDA and CDR2 as SQIVND (reference sequence). Amplification used 60 Vbeta primers and 13 Jbeta primers. Per the original data handling: Counted up in a later analysis, unique TCR beta chains came to about 80 million, with around 9.9 million shared. Profiled with immunoSEQ multiplex PCR; TCRdb holds only in-frame clones, not every one. Clone size and the V and J calls come from that table; the DNA yielded D and trimming. The table lists tens of thousands of clones, approximately 80% of them singletons, with roughly 3.7% in the top ten. As for this clone: Its target is not known.

This sequence originates from a man aged 30-40 years in good health and CMV-seronegative. Sequencing was carried out using PBMCs. The chain employs TRBV19 and TRBJ2-4, with TRBD2 identical over 12 bases. The CDR3 protein is CASTERLAGVLPKNIQYF. The CDR3 nucleotides are TGTGCCAGCACTGAAAGACTAGCGGGAGTTTTACCCAAAAACATTCAGTACTTC.